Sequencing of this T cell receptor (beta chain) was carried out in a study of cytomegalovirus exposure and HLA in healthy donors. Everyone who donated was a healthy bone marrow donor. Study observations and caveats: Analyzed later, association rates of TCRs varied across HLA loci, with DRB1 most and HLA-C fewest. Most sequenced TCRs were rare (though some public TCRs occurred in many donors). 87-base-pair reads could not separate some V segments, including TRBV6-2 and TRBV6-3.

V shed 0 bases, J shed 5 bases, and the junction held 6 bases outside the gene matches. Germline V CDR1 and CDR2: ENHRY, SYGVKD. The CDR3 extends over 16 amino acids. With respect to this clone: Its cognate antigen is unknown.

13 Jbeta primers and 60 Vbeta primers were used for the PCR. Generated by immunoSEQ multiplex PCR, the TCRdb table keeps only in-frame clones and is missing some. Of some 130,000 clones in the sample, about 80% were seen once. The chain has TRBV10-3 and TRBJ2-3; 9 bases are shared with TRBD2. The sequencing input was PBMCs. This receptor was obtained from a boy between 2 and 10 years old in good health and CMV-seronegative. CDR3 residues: CAISESSRGGGDTQYF. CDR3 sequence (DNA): TGTGCCATCAGTGAGTCTTCGCGGGGGGGCGGAGATACGCAGTATTTT.